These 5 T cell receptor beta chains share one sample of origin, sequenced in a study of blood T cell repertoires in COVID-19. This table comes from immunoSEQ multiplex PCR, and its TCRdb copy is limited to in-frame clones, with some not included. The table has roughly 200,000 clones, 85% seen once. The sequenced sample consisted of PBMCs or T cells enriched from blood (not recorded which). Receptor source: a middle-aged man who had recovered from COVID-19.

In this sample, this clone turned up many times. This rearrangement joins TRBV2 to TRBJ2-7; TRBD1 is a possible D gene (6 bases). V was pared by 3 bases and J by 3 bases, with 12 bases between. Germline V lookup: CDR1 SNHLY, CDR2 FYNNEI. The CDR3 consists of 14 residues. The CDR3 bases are TGTGCCAGCAGTGATCCTGGACAGCTCTACGAGCAGTACTTC. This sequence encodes CASSDPGQLYEQYF.

CDR3 nucleotides: TGTGCCAGCAGCCGAGATGGAGGTGGCAGAGGTTACGAGCAGTACTTC. Its protein product is CASSRDGGGRGYEQYF. The V gene is TRBV3-1 (or the pseudogene TRBV3-2), the J gene TRBJ2-7; maybe TRBD2 (5 bases). CDR1 LGHDT and CDR2 YNNKEL come from the germline V gene (reference sequence). There are 16 residues in the CDR3. Trimming removed 4 bases from V and 4 bases from J, with 20 bases in between.

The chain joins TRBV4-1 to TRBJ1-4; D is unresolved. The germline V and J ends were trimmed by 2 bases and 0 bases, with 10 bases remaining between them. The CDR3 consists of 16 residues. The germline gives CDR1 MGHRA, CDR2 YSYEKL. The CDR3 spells CASSQRGPATNEKLFF. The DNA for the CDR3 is TGCGCCAGCAGCCAAAGAGGGCCCGCAACTAATGAAAAACTGTTTTTT.

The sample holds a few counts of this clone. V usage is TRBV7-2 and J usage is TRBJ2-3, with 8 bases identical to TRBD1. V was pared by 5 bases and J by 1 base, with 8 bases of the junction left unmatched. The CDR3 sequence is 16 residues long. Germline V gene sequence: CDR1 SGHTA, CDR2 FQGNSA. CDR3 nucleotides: TGTGCCAGCAGCCCGGGGACAGGTCGGGGCACAGATACGCAGTATTTT. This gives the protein CASSPGTGRGTDTQYF.

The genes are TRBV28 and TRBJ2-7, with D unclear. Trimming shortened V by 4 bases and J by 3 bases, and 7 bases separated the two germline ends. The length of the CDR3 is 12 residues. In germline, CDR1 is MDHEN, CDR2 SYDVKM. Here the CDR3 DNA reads TGTGCCAGCAGTTCTGGCTTCTACGAGCAGTACTTC. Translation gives CASSSGFYEQYF.